This paragraph reports one T cell receptor beta chain. The target of this receptor is not known. No much larger clone exists at a distance of one base, and base qualities are not known. This sample was taken from a study of OX40 agonist ivuxolimab in advanced cancers. Background for the entire study: Ivuxolimab was a fully human IgG2 agonistic monoclonal antibody targeting the costimulatory receptor OX40 (CD134). Patients were allowed to have had prior anti-PD-1, anti-PD-L1 or anti-CTLA-4 therapy, and around 37% of the dose-escalation patients had previously received checkpoint inhibitors. Intravenous ivuxolimab was administered to patients every 2 weeks at six dose levels: 0.01, 0.1, 0.3, 1.5, 3 and 10 mg/kg. The paper covers the monotherapy dose-escalation part of the phase I ivuxolimab trial, which included N of about 50 patients. The point of sequencing TCRbeta in the periphery was to test whether ivuxolimab changed TCR sequence diversity and drove clonal T-cell expansion. Of the roughly 52 patients in dose escalation, some 20 had hepatocellular carcinoma, some 15 had melanoma, 9 had renal cell carcinoma and 9 had head and neck cancer. Three dose-escalation patients achieved partial responses, one with hepatocellular carcinoma and two with cutaneous melanoma. In the dose-escalation cohort, 70% to 85% of patients were male, and the mean age was approximately 60 years with a range of roughly 23 to 79. The full study reports these points: In partial responders in the 0.1-3.0 mg/kg groups, normalized peripheral clonal expansion was found to be among the lowest, especially among CD8+ T cells. At doses of 0.1 to 3.0 mg/kg, clonal expansion of both CD4+ and CD8+ T cells in blood was seen between baseline and week 6. Low levels of normalized T-cell clonal expansion were also shown by some nonresponding patients. After ivuxolimab, CD8+ T cells had more expanded clones than CD4+ T cells on average. The antigen specificity of the clonally expanded peripheral T cells was not determined.

The trial excluded patients who had a history of autoimmune disease or were on systemic immunosuppression. Peripheral blood for TCR sequencing was collected from all dose cohorts at baseline, on cycle 4 day 1, and on cycle 7 day 1. Samples were obtained from an open-label, multicenter, first-in-human phase I dose-escalation trial of ivuxolimab. The trial enrolled adults with locally advanced or metastatic head and neck squamous cell, hepatocellular, melanoma or renal cell carcinoma. Before TCR sequencing, CD4+ T cells and CD8+ T cells from peripheral blood were sorted into separate populations. CDR1 and CDR2 (MNHEY, SVGAGI) derive from the germline V gene. From the cysteine through the phenylalanine, the CDR3 covers 14 amino acids. Of the read, only the CDR3 DNA is kept; its 42 bases are in frame from base 1. Relative to germline, V is 2 bases shorter and J is 0 bases shorter, with 8 bases between their ends.

For sequencing of the TCRbeta CDR3 region, genomic DNA was extracted from the sorted cells. TCRbeta CDR3 regions were sequenced using the immunoSEQ Assay. TCRdb stores this immuneACCESS table with in-frame sequences only. Part of the clones is absent; in the studies checked, under half of the shortfall reflects unresolved V genes, and no reason is known for the rest. Recorded for this sample are 10,000 to 15,000 clones; roughly 77% of them occurred a single time. Of the sample, more than 13% is held by the ten largest clones. The chain employs TRBV6-5 and TRBJ2-7; the D gene assignment is ambiguous. The specimen comprised CD4+ or CD8+ T cells sorted from blood, sampled in a trial of the OX40 agonist ivuxolimab. This clonotype originated in an adult with an advanced solid tumor such as melanoma, head and neck, liver or kidney cancer. The CDR3 reads CASSYLEDSYEQYF. The sequenced DNA: TGTGCCAGCAGTTACCTTGAAGACTCCTACGAGCAGTACTTC.